The entry below gives a single T cell receptor (beta chain) sequence along with its context. Its target is unknown. Every isolated RNA sample was fully reverse transcribed, so sequencing captured expressed TCRB transcripts. Method: immunoSEQ multiplex PCR; TCRdb's copy keeps in-frame clones and lacks some. The sample yields about 160,000 clones, more than 60% seen once. The sample belongs to a study of beta chain features in type 1 diabetes. Across the study: Age, gender and cell yields were similar between patients and healthy donors.

The V gene's germline CDR1 is MNHEY and CDR2 SVGAGI. V was clipped by 7 bases and J by 2 bases, with 11 bases between them. The CDR3 has 13 amino acids. Findings and caveats of the study: A definitive answer on HLA type influencing TCRB rearrangement was not reached here. TCRB CDR3s from Type 1 diabetes patients were moderately but significantly shorter in all four CD4+ subsets.

Material: naive CD4+ T cells from blood. The chain links TRBV6-5 to TRBJ2-5; TRBD1 might be the D (6 bases). The source of this sequence is a man under 40 with type 1 diabetes. CDR3 region: CASNGQLQETQYF. In nucleotides, the CDR3 is TGTGCCAGCAACGGACAGCTACAAGAGACCCAGTACTTC.